What follows is one T cell receptor (beta chain) and its context. Its specificity is unknown. These data come from a study of CD4 T cells in relation to SARS-CoV-2 and coronaviruses. CD4+ T cells from unexposed donors were obtained before the COVID-19 pandemic (2011-2018). CD4+ T cells were isolated from the cells after roughly 11 days of culture. Trimming took off 8 bases at V and 4 bases at J, with 11 bases between the two ends. This CDR3 comprises 12 residues. Repertoires were generated with immunoSEQ multiplex PCR, while TCRdb's copy carries only in-frame clones and drops some. This sample yields over 25,000 clones, of which around 84% are seen a single time; approximately 22% belongs to the top ten.

What was sequenced was CD4+ T cells from PBMCs, cultured in vitro. The chain couples TRBV12-3 or TRBV12-4 to TRBJ2-5; D may be TRBD1 (6 bases). The TCR comes from a human donor in good health. This CDR3 is CASSRGLETQYF. For the CDR3, the DNA is TGTGCCAGCTCCAGGGGTTTAGAGACCCAGTACTTC.